This note documents a single TCR beta chain sequence. This sample was taken from a study of blood T cell repertoires in COVID-19. The wider study: Acute-phase and convalescent COVID-19 samples originated in the United States, Italy and Spain. In each case, the material was cDNA or gDNA derived from T cells, B-cell-depleted T cells, or PBMCs.

Per the original methods: Amplifying reference gene primers gave estimates of nucleated cell counts. Assay used: immunoSEQ multiplex PCR; TCRdb lists only in-frame clones, some missing. V, J and clone size derive from that table, while D and trimming were established from the DNA sequence. The sample lists about 160,000 clones, 85% seen once, with approximately 3% in the top ten. Sequencing used peripheral blood. The receptor was derived from a human donor with acute or convalescent COVID-19. The donor label of this sample is uncertain.

As DNA, the CDR3 is TGTGCCAGCATCCCGACAGGCCAAGCTAACTATGGCTACACCTTC. Its translation: CASIPTGQANYGYTF. The V call is TRBV6-2 or TRBV6-3, the J call TRBJ1-2, with a tentative D call TRBD1 (6 bases). Germline assignment: CDR1 MNHEY and CDR2 SVGEGT. Trimming removed 7 bases at V and 0 bases at J, with 15 bases between. CDR3 length: 15 residues.